These 28 T cell receptor beta chains share one sample of origin, sequenced in a study of cytomegalovirus exposure and HLA in healthy donors. It was with 60 Vbeta and 13 Jbeta primers that the PCR ran. TCRdb keeps only in-frame clones here, not all; method: immunoSEQ multiplex PCR. The top ten clones hold approximately 2% of a sample with about 130,000 clones, around 77% of them seen once. The sample consisted of PBMCs. Receptors originate from a man aged 30 to 39 in good health and CMV-seronegative.

This sequence joins TRBV30 and TRBJ2-1; no firm D call. CDR1 and CDR2 (germline): GTSNPN, SVGIG (reference sequence). The CDR3 spans 16 residues. The V and J ends lost 1 base and 0 bases respectively, with 13 bases between them. For the CDR3, the DNA is TGTGCCTGGAGTGACTTTAAGTTGAGCTCCTACAATGAGCAGTTCTTC. This sequence encodes CAWSDFKLSSYNEQFF.

This clone was observed a single time. This chain links TRBV20-1 with TRBJ2-7, with TRBD2 as a possible D gene (5 bases). The V end lost 5 bases, the J end lost 5 bases, and 10 bases lay between the germline ends. The CDR3 spans 11 residues. Germline CDR1 reads DFQATT; CDR2 reads SNEGSKA (reference sequence). In nucleotides, the CDR3 is TGCAGTGCTCAACTAGGCGACGAGCAGTACTTC. Translation gives CSAQLGDEQYF.

This chain uses TRBV5-1 with TRBJ1-2, with TRBD1 matching over 7 bases. There are 15 residues in the CDR3. J gave up 4 bases and V 7 bases, and 13 bases lay outside the gene matches. Germline V lookup: CDR1 SGHRS, CDR2 YFSETQ. CDR3 in amino acids: CASRPAPGGGYGYTF. CDR3 bases: TGCGCCAGCCGGCCCGCCCCAGGGGGAGGCTATGGCTACACCTTC.

The chain links TRBV5-4 to TRBJ2-7; TRBD2 agrees at 11 bases. Trimming at V came to 10 bases and at J to 6 bases, leaving 12 bases not matched to a gene. The CDR3 length is 14 residues. Germline-derived CDR1 and CDR2 are SGHNT and YYREEE (reference sequence). The CDR3 spells CAGNIAGGPVEQYF. CDR3 nucleotides: TGTGCCGGCAACATAGCGGGAGGGCCCGTCGAGCAGTACTTC.

This rearrangement joins TRBV7-3 to TRBJ2-3, with TRBD2 matching 10 bases. J lost 2 bases, V lost 4 bases, and 6 bases had no gene match. The CDR3 runs 16 residues. In germline, CDR1 is SGHTA, CDR2 FQGTGA. CDR3 DNA sequence: TGTGCCAGCAGCTCTCGTAGCGGGGGGTTCACAGATACGCAGTATTTT. Its translation: CASSSRSGGFTDTQYF.

The rearrangement uses TRBV11-2 and TRBJ1-2; TRBD1 agrees at 10 bases. Trimming removed 9 bases from V and 5 bases from J; junction bases left unmatched: 12. Germline CDR1 reads SGHAT; CDR2 reads FQNNGV. CDR3 size: 15 residues. CDR3 nucleotides: TGTGCCAGTGGGGGACAGGGGCTTTTCGAGTATGGCTACACCTTC. Protein: CASGGQGLFEYGYTF.

The chain is built from TRBV5-5 and TRBJ2-7, with D possibly TRBD2 on 5 matching bases. From germline, CDR1 is SGHKS and CDR2 YYEKEE (reference sequence). The V and J ends lost 0 bases and 0 bases respectively, with 10 bases between them. The CDR3 runs 15 residues. The CDR3 DNA is TGTGCCAGCAGCTTGGAGGGCGGACTCTCCTACGAGCAGTACTTC. Protein sequence: CASSLEGGLSYEQYF.

The chain has TRBV27 and TRBJ2-6, with 10 bases matching TRBD2. Germline trimming cut 6 bases from V and 4 bases from J; bases unmatched to any gene: 9. This CDR3 is 17 amino acids long. Per the germline V gene, CDR1 is MNHEY and CDR2 is SMNVEV (reference sequence). Written as DNA, the CDR3 is TGTGCCAGCAGCCAGCGAGCGGGAGGGCAAGGGGCCAACGTCCTGACTTTC. As protein: CASSQRAGGQGANVLTF.

This clone was seen a handful of times. The V call is TRBV5-4, the J call TRBJ1-1; D is possibly TRBD1 (5 bases). V was cut by 3 bases and J by 6 bases, with 6 bases left in between. This CDR3 comprises 11 residues. The V gene's germline CDR1 is SGHNT and CDR2 YYREEE (reference sequence). The CDR3 loop reads CASSSTAEAFF. The CDR3 nucleotides are TGTGCCAGCAGCTCGACAGCTGAAGCTTTCTTT. Complete variable domain (other parts from reference TRBV5-4 and TRBJ1-1): ETGVTQSPTHLIKTRGQQVTLRCSSQSGHNTVSWYQQALGQGPQFIFQYYREEENGRGNFPPRFSGLQFPNYSSELNVNALELDDSALYLCASSSTAEAFFGQGTRLTVV.

For the CDR3, the DNA is TGTGCCAGCAGTTCTTGGGGTAGCGGGAAAGATACGCAGTATTTT. Translating gives CASSSWGSGKDTQYF. The chain joins TRBV6-5 to TRBJ2-3; 8 nucleotides line up with TRBD2. With 4 bases clipped from V and 5 bases from J, the junction kept 8 bases outside the gene matches. Germline V gene data show CDR1 as MNHEY and CDR2 as SVGAGI. The length of the CDR3 is 15 residues.

This chain links TRBV19 with TRBJ1-5, with 7 bases fitting TRBD1. In germline, CDR1 is LNHDA, CDR2 SQIVND (reference sequence). The CDR3 contains 15 residues. V lost 5 bases to trimming and J lost 1 base; unmatched junction nucleotides: 5. The CDR3 is CASSDRASSNQPQHF. Written as DNA, the CDR3 is TGTGCCAGTAGTGACAGGGCTTCGAGCAATCAGCCCCAGCATTTT.

The chain joins TRBV7-3 to TRBJ2-2; possibly TRBD1 for D (6 bases). V was clipped by 5 bases and J by 1 base, with 11 bases between them. The CDR3 loop spans 15 amino acids. Germline V gene sequence: CDR1 SGHTA, CDR2 FQGTGA. CDR3 sequence: CASSPTGQNTGELFF. The CDR3 DNA sequence: TGTGCCAGCAGCCCGACGGGACAGAACACCGGGGAGCTGTTTTTT.

The J gene is TRBJ2-2, the V gene TRBV2, with 10 bases matching TRBD2. V lost 5 bases and J lost 6; bases outside the gene matches: 6. The CDR3 runs 15 residues. CDR1 SNHLY and CDR2 FYNNEI come from the germline V gene. The CDR3 bases are TGTGCCAGCAGTTTCCTAGCGGGAGTGGCCGGGGAGCTGTTTTTT. Protein product: CASSFLAGVAGELFF.

V and J are TRBV4-2 and TRBJ2-4; D ambiguous. Germline CDR1 reads LGHNA; CDR2 reads YNFKEQ. V gave up 1 base and J gave up 0 bases, with 13 bases separating them. The CDR3 has 17 residues. The CDR3 region is CASSQVGRPEAKNIQYF. The DNA for the CDR3 is TGTGCCAGCAGCCAAGTGGGCAGACCAGAAGCCAAAAACATTCAGTACTTC.

The V and J genes are TRBV28 and TRBJ1-1; a possible D gene is TRBD1 (5 bases). Trimming pared 8 bases from V and 4 bases from J, leaving 17 bases between. There are 14 residues in the CDR3. The germline gives CDR1 MDHEN, CDR2 SYDVKM. Written as DNA, the CDR3 is TGTGCCAGCCGCGGGGGGGGGAAGGGCACTGAAGCTTTCTTT. Its translation: CASRGGGKGTEAFF.

The chain is built from TRBV6-5 and TRBJ2-1; 7 nucleotides match TRBD1. CDR1 and CDR2 (germline): MNHEY, SVGAGI. The CDR3 spans 15 residues. The V and J ends lost 0 bases and 3 bases, in that order; junction bases with no gene match: 2. The CDR3 loop is CASSYSTGVYNEQFF. DNA of the CDR3: TGTGCCAGCAGTTACTCAACAGGGGTCTACAATGAGCAGTTCTTC.

The chain carries TRBV6-6 and TRBJ2-2; 9 bases fit TRBD1. The CDR3 spans 14 residues. Germline V CDR1 and CDR2: MNHNY, SVGAGI (reference sequence). Trimming cost V 7 bases and J 4 bases; bases outside gene matches: 4. The CDR3 region is CASNRGRGTGELFF. As DNA, the CDR3 is TGTGCCAGCAACAGGGGGCGGGGCACCGGGGAGCTGTTTTTT.

The chain combines TRBV6-5 with TRBJ1-5, with TRBD1 matching over 8 bases. This CDR3 contains 14 residues. The germline CDR1 and CDR2 sequences are MNHEY and SVGAGI. J gave up 7 bases and V 5 bases, and 7 bases lay outside the gene matches. The CDR3 sequence: CASSGDRGLQPQHF. DNA for the CDR3: TGTGCCAGCAGTGGTGACAGGGGATTGCAGCCCCAGCATTTT.

The V gene is TRBV6-5, the J gene TRBJ2-1, with 11 bases that match TRBD1. V gave up 4 bases and J gave up 8 bases; unmatched junction bases: 10. This CDR3 is 16 amino acids long. Germline V gene data show CDR1 as MNHEY and CDR2 as SVGAGI. The CDR3 loop is CASSSLDRGLFDEQFF. For the CDR3, the DNA is TGTGCCAGCAGTTCCTTGGACAGGGGGCTGTTCGATGAGCAGTTCTTC.

The genes are TRBV19 and TRBJ2-1; 7 positions match TRBD2. The V gene's germline CDR1 is LNHDA and CDR2 SQIVND (reference sequence). The CDR3 contains 14 residues. V lost 3 bases and J lost 7; bases outside the gene matches: 6. The CDR3 loop reads CASSISAGLNEQFF. In nucleotides, the CDR3 is TGTGCCAGTAGTATTTCAGCGGGATTAAATGAGCAGTTCTTC.

The rearrangement uses TRBV6-1 and TRBJ2-5; D may be TRBD2 (6 bases). Deletions cut 2 bases from V and 5 bases from J, with 15 bases between. The CDR3 runs to 15 residues. The germline gives CDR1 MNHNS, CDR2 SASEGT. The CDR3 sequence: CASSEYGLGGETQYF. CDR3 DNA sequence: TGTGCCAGCAGTGAATACGGCCTCGGAGGGGAGACCCAGTACTTC.

The genes are TRBV2 and TRBJ2-1, with D tentatively TRBD2 (5 bases). Germline V gives CDR1 SNHLY, CDR2 FYNNEI. The V end was cut by 1 base, the J end by 5 bases, with 6 bases between. This CDR3 has 13 residues. The CDR3 region is CASSEEEDNEQFF. The CDR3 DNA sequence: TGTGCCAGCAGTGAAGAGGAGGACAATGAGCAGTTCTTC.

This sequence joins TRBV10-1 and TRBJ2-7, with D possibly being TRBD2 (6 bases). Per germline, CDR1 WNHNN and CDR2 SYGVQD (reference sequence). The V end lost 11 bases, the J end lost 2 bases, and 13 bases lay between the germline ends. This CDR3 has 12 residues. CDR3 amino acids: CAPEGGPYEQYF. In nucleotides, the CDR3 is TGCGCCCCAGAGGGAGGACCCTACGAGCAGTACTTC.

The chain employs TRBV7-2 and TRBJ2-2, with 9 bases matching TRBD2. V shed 2 bases, J shed 7 bases, and the junction held 8 bases outside the gene matches. This CDR3 has 16 residues. The germline V gene encodes CDR1 SGHTA and CDR2 FQGNSA. CDR3: CASSLMAGGAGGELFF. As DNA, the CDR3 is TGTGCCAGCAGCTTAATGGCGGGAGGGGCCGGCGGGGAGCTGTTTTTT.

The CDR3 protein is CASSLTVSTDTQYF. As DNA, the CDR3 is TGTGCCAGCAGCTTGACAGTAAGCACAGATACGCAGTATTTT. The chain employs TRBV5-4 and TRBJ2-3, with unresolved D. In germline, CDR1 is SGHNT, CDR2 YYREEE (reference sequence). Trimming stripped 1 base from V and 0 bases from J, with 6 bases between. CDR3 length: 14 amino acids.

The V gene is TRBV6-5, the J gene TRBJ2-3; 7 bases fit TRBD1. Germline CDR1 and CDR2: MNHEY and SVGAGI. CDR3 length: 14 amino acids. V shed 2 bases and J 6 bases; nucleotides not matched to a gene: 5. CDR3 sequence: CASSYDLRGDTQYF. DNA of the CDR3: TGTGCCAGCAGTTACGACCTCAGGGGGGATACGCAGTATTTT.

V and J are TRBV11-3 and TRBJ2-3; 7 bases are a match to TRBD2. CDR1 and CDR2 from the germline V gene are SGHNT and YENEEA. CDR3 length equals 17 residues. Trimming took 5 bases from V and 0 from J; bases not matched to a gene: 11. DNA of the CDR3: TGTGCCAGCAGCGGTTTGAGCGGGAACCCTAGCACAGATACGCAGTATTTT. Protein sequence: CASSGLSGNPSTDTQYF.

This chain links TRBV5-1 with TRBJ2-3; possible D gene TRBD1, 6 bases. Germline CDR1 is SGHRS and CDR2 is YFSETQ. V was pared by 6 bases and J by 2 bases, with 13 bases between. The length of the CDR3 is 14 residues. The CDR3 sequence is CASKQGTTTDTQYF. The CDR3 DNA reads as TGCGCCAGCAAGCAGGGGACCACCACAGATACGCAGTATTTT.